This note documents a single T cell receptor (beta chain) sequence. Its antigen is undetermined. This sample was taken from a study of T cell responses to AZD1222 COVID-19 vaccine. Study-wide results and caveats: Clonal diversity was possibly underestimated, and the donors were mostly white British, with more females.

TCRdb's table, derived via immunoSEQ multiplex PCR, lists solely in-frame clones and lacks some. The sample consists of some 83,000 clones, approximately 91% of them appearing once. Specimen: peripheral blood, collected 28 days after the second AZD1222 dose. This sequence originates from an adult who received the AZD1222 COVID-19 vaccine.

For the CDR3, the DNA is TGTGCCAGCAGTGAGAGGGGTGGCTACACCTTC. The encoded protein is CASSERGGYTF. The chain has TRBV2 and TRBJ1-2, with D tentatively TRBD1 (5 bases). In germline, CDR1 is SNHLY, CDR2 FYNNEI. The V end lost 3 bases, the J end lost 7 bases, and 6 bases lay between the germline ends. CDR3 length equals 11 residues.